This T cell receptor beta chain was identified in a study of cytomegalovirus exposure and HLA in healthy donors. To note about this clone: What it recognizes is unknown.

Primers: 60 Vbeta forward and 13 Jbeta reverse. Method: immunoSEQ multiplex PCR; TCRdb's copy keeps in-frame clones and lacks some. The data contain about 160,000 clones, 80% to 90% of them singletons. This CDR3 region has 13 residues. In germline, CDR1 is SEHNR, CDR2 FQNEAQ (reference sequence). Trimming stripped 0 bases from V and 5 bases from J, with 7 bases between. Notes on the study in general: Equally common other TCR beta chains were less clonally expanded than HLA-associated ones, a later analysis found.

The specimen sequenced was PBMCs. The chain has TRBV7-9 and TRBJ2-5; D unclear. This clonotype was obtained from a woman between 18 and 30 years old in good health and CMV-seronegative. The CDR3 DNA is TGTGCCAGCAGCTTAGCGCAGTGGGAGACCCAGTACTTC. This codes for CASSLAQWETQYF.